This T cell receptor (beta chain) was retrieved from a study of blood T cell repertoires in COVID-19. About the study: From T cells, B-cell-depleted T cells, or PBMCs came the material, which was cDNA or gDNA.

Those enrolled in Seattle joined during active infection and were followed longitudinally afterward. Profiling relied on immunoSEQ multiplex PCR, and the TCRdb table lists in-frame clones only, not all of them. The data contain 150,000 to 200,000 clones, approximately 90% of them seen just once; the ten biggest clones take up about 12%. Trimming at V came to 12 bases and at J to 4 bases, leaving 5 bases not matched to a gene. CDR1 KGHDR and CDR2 SFDVKD come from the germline V gene. This CDR3 is built from 13 residues. Sequencing input: peripheral blood. The rearrangement joins TRBV24-1 to TRBJ2-7; TRBD2 aligns across 13 bases. This clonotype was obtained from a woman in her seventies with COVID-19, enrolled during active disease. CDR3 region: CAPTGLAGYEQYF. The CDR3 DNA reads TGTGCCCCCACGGGACTAGCGGGGTACGAGCAGTACTTC.